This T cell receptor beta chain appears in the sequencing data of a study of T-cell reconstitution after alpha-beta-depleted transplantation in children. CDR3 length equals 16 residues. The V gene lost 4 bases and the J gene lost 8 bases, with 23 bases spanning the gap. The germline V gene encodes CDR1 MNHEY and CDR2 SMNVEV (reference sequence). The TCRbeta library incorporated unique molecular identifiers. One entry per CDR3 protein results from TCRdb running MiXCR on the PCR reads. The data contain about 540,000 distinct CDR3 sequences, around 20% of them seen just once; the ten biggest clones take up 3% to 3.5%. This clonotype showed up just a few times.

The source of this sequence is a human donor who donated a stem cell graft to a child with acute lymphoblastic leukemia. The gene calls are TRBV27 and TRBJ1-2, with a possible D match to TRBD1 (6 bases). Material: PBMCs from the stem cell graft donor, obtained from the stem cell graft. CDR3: CASSSLLGGGLNGYTF. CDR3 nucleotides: TGTGCCAGCAGTTCCCTCCTGGGGGGGGGCCTGAACGGCTACACCTTC.